The clone carrying this TCR beta chain came up a few times. Germline-derived CDR1 and CDR2 are SGHNT and YYREEE (reference sequence). V lost 3 bases, J lost 1 base, and 8 bases stayed unmatched. The CDR3 length is 18 residues. As every portion of the isolated RNA was reverse transcribed, the sequencing read expressed TCRB transcripts. Sequencing used immunoSEQ multiplex PCR; TCRdb keeps in-frame clones, though not all of them. The sample yields around 350,000 clones, roughly an eighth seen once. The data originate from a study of beta chain features in type 1 diabetes. The chain uses TRBV5-4 and TRBJ2-5; 14 positions agree with TRBD2. Material: naive CD4+ T cells from blood. This receptor was obtained from a young man in good health. CDR3 bases: TGTGCCAGCAGCTCCGAAGGACTAGCGGGGGGTATCCAAGAGACCCAGTACTTC. Translating it yields CASSSEGLAGGIQETQYF.